One sample yielded the 2 T cell receptor beta chains listed below, sequenced in a study of shared clonotypes between healthy human individuals. Libraries were prepared by immunoSEQ multiplex PCR; TCRdb keeps only in-frame clonotypes and omits some of them. The sample lists under 1,900,000 clones; approximately 98.5% were seen once. The sequenced sample consisted of naive CD4+ T cells sorted from blood. Subset meaning: CD45RA+ positively selected. These receptors were taken from a man younger than 40 in good health.

The rearrangement joins TRBV5-4 to TRBJ1-1; 10 nucleotides line up with TRBD1. CDR1 is SGHNT and CDR2 is YYREEE in the germline V gene (reference sequence). J gave up 0 bases and V 9 bases, and 11 bases lay outside the gene matches. The CDR3 length is 16 residues. The CDR3 here is CAKVFDRGPMNTEAFF. The CDR3 DNA follows: TGTGCCAAAGTATTCGACAGGGGGCCCATGAACACTGAAGCTTTCTTT.

The CDR3 spells CASSSGQNYGYTF. CDR3 DNA: TGTGCCAGCAGCTCGGGACAGAACTATGGCTACACCTTC. This chain joins TRBV11-2 and TRBJ1-2; the match to TRBD1 covers 7 bases. The V gene's germline CDR1 is SGHAT and CDR2 FQNNGV. Trimming at V came to 4 bases and at J to 2 bases, leaving 1 base not matched to a gene. The length of the CDR3 is 13 residues.